These T cell receptor beta chains were read from a single sample in a study of blood T cell repertoires in COVID-19. Clones were read by immunoSEQ multiplex PCR, and TCRdb kept only the in-frame ones, dropping some. In the table there are about 140,000 clones, 80% to 90% of which are singletons. The sequenced material came from peripheral blood. These receptors all come from a woman between 45 and 65 years old with active or convalescent COVID-19. Each CDR3 is given with its conserved first and last residue.

V gene,J gene,CDR3 protein
TRBV19,TRBJ1-3,CASSKGDFGNTIYF
TRBV19,TRBJ2-7,CASSIAGRGYEQYF
TRBV27,TRBJ1-6,CASSFRAKTTNSPLHF
TRBV7-9,TRBJ2-7,CASSQGTGGGEQYF
TRBV5-1,TRBJ1-3,CASSLVPEALPDTIYF
TRBV27,TRBJ1-4,CASIPTGLKEKLFF
TRBV7-3,TRBJ2-1,CASSSTGTGVDEQFF
TRBV4-2,TRBJ2-1,CASSQGSGGARDEQFF
TRBV12-3/TRBV12-4,TRBJ2-3,CASSFGVTDTQYF
TRBV3-1/TRBV3-2,TRBJ2-1,CASSPATSGTTYNEQFF
TRBV5-1,TRBJ2-2,CASSFYRGDGELFF
TRBV24-1,TRBJ2-7,CATSAGGSYEQYF
TRBV10-3,TRBJ2-2,CAITRGTGVTGELFF
TRBV11-3,TRBJ2-3,CASSSGTSPQYF
TRBV5-1,TRBJ2-4,CASSPEYGQTTNIQYF
TRBV12-2,TRBJ2-7,CASRPRSAGGSWPEQYF
TRBV7-9,TRBJ1-1,CASRQHGTDTEAFF
TRBV15,TRBJ1-1,CATSSWGQGVTEAFF
TRBV5-1,TRBJ2-5,CASSLDRQGGETQYF
TRBV5-1,TRBJ2-1,CASSLEGQGYNEQFF
TRBV15,TRBJ2-5,CATSRDKGQILGETQYF
TRBV5-8,TRBJ1-2,CASSRQGTYGYTF
TRBV7-2,TRBJ1-1,CASRKVGLNTEAFF
TRBV7-2,TRBJ2-3,CASSLPSERGLRTDTQYF
TRBV4-2,TRBJ2-7,CASSQDRGQRAYEQYF
TRBV5-1,TRBJ2-1,CASSFDGLANEQFF
TRBV6-4,TRBJ2-6,CASSASHSGANVLTF
TRBV5-4,TRBJ1-2,CASSLMDRGTDGYTF
TRBV5-6,TRBJ2-3,CASSLARSVLAGEDTQYF
TRBV19,TRBJ1-2,CASSWAGENYGYTF
TRBV5-5,TRBJ2-1,CASSLGSGGSYNEQFF
TRBV29-1,TRBJ1-4,CSVARQVGEKLFF
TRBV6-2/TRBV6-3,TRBJ2-5,CASSYRGRETQYF